One sample yielded the 32 T cell receptor beta chains listed below, sequenced in a study of T-cell reconstitution after alpha-beta-depleted transplantation in children. Unique molecular identifiers were built into the TCRbeta library. TCRdb analysed the PCR reads with MiXCR anew, one entry per CDR3 protein. Among approximately 230,000 distinct CDR3 sequences listed, over 20% were seen once. The sequenced sample was PBMCs, obtained before TCRalphabeta/CD19-depleted stem cell transplant. The receptor source for this set is a girl aged 2 to 10 with Fanconi anemia, due to receive a stem cell transplant.

V gene TRBV18 combines with J gene TRBJ2-6; no firm D call. Germline V CDR1 and CDR2: KGHSH, LQKENI. This CDR3 has 15 residues. Trimming cost V 2 bases and J 2 bases, with 7 bases left between them. The CDR3 region has the DNA TGTGCCAGCTCACCATTCGACACTGGGGCCAACGTCCTGACTTTC. This gives the protein CASSPFDTGANVLTF.

The chain joins TRBV7-6 to TRBJ1-2; 7 bases map to TRBD1. The CDR3 is made up of 15 amino acids. V was clipped by 1 base and J by 8 bases; unmatched bases: 10. Germline CDR1 is SGHVS and CDR2 is FNYEAQ. In DNA, the CDR3 is TGTGCCAGCAGCTTAGAGTCTGAGGGGGCGCACGGCTACACCTTC. This gives the protein CASSLESEGAHGYTF.

This clonotype was detected ten times or more. The rearrangement joins TRBV29-1 to TRBJ2-7; maybe TRBD1 (6 bases). With 5 bases removed from V and 3 bases from J, the gap between germline ends came to 14 bases. Germline V gives CDR1 SQVTM, CDR2 ANQGSEA. The CDR3 loop spans 13 amino acids. The CDR3 loop is CSVTGSSHYEQYF. For the CDR3, the DNA is TGCAGCGTTACAGGGAGCTCCCACTACGAGCAGTACTTC.

The chain links TRBV7-9 to TRBJ2-1; D is unclear. With 7 bases removed from V and 5 bases from J, the gap between germline ends came to 15 bases. This CDR3 spans 14 amino acids. Germline CDR1 reads SEHNR; CDR2 reads FQNEAQ (reference sequence). CDR3 DNA: TGTGCCAGCAACCGCCCTCCGGGTAACAATGAGCAGTTCTTC. Translating it yields CASNRPPGNNEQFF.

This clonotype has a count of ten or more. The rearrangement joins TRBV7-9 to TRBJ2-1, with D possibly being TRBD2 (5 bases). V was trimmed by 1 base and J by 6 bases, leaving 13 bases between them. Looked up from germline, CDR1 is SEHNR and CDR2 is FQNEAQ (reference sequence). The CDR3 has 15 residues. CDR3 coding DNA: TGTGCCAGCAGCTTAGTGAAGGCTAGCATCAATGAGCAGTTCTTC. Protein: CASSLVKASINEQFF.

At least ten counts were recorded for this clonotype. The V call is TRBV15, the J call TRBJ1-5, with D perhaps matching TRBD1 (6 bases). From germline, CDR1 is LNHNV and CDR2 YYDKDF (reference sequence). The CDR3 extends over 15 amino acids. The V gene lost 3 bases and the J gene lost 7 bases, with 16 bases spanning the gap. The CDR3 sequence is CATSRIQGLKQPQHF. CDR3 DNA: TGTGCCACCAGCAGGATACAGGGTCTAAAGCAGCCCCAGCATTTT.

The V gene is TRBV10-3, the J gene TRBJ2-3, with 14 bases matching TRBD2. Germline V gene lookup returns CDR1 ENHRY and CDR2 SYGVKD. CDR3 length equals 19 residues. The trim removed 5 bases at V and 1 base at J, leaving 11 bases unmatched. CDR3 in amino acids: CAISQLKGLAGGGTDTQYF. The CDR3 DNA reads as TGTGCCATCAGTCAGCTAAAAGGACTAGCGGGAGGTGGCACAGATACGCAGTATTTT.

This clonotype has a handful of counts. V is TRBV29-1 and J is TRBJ2-5; D possibly uses TRBD1 or TRBD2 (6 bases each). Germline V gives CDR1 SQVTM, CDR2 ANQGSEA. The CDR3 has 13 residues. V dropped 3 bases and J dropped 5 bases, with 13 bases sitting between them. The CDR3, as DNA: TGCAGCGTTGATCGTCGGGGGCGGGAGACCCAGTACTTC. It is translated as CSVDRRGRETQYF. The whole variable domain, remainder taken from reference TRBV29-1 and TRBJ2-5, is SAVISQKPSRDICQRGTSLTIQCQVDSQVTMMFWYRQQPGQSLTLIATANQGSEATYESGFVIDKFPISRPNLTFSTLTVSNMSPEDSSIYLCSVDRRGRETQYFGPGTRLLVL.

This clonotype was detected ten times or more. The chain is built from TRBV29-1 and TRBJ2-4; 8 nucleotides agree with TRBD1. Germline CDR1 reads SQVTM; CDR2 reads ANQGSEA. Losses at the gene ends were 7 bases for V and 4 bases for J; bases not matched to a gene: 6. The CDR3 runs 13 residues. CDR3 sequence: CSGSGTGKNIQYF. CDR3 coding DNA: TGCAGCGGTTCCGGGACAGGAAAAAACATTCAGTACTTC.

CDR3 bases: TGTGCCAGTAGAGGAGGAAGCACAGATACGCAGTATTTT. Translated, it gives CASRGGSTDTQYF. The chain combines TRBV19 with TRBJ2-3; the D gene is possibly TRBD2 (5 bases). CDR1 is LNHDA and CDR2 is SQIVND in the germline V gene (reference sequence). The V end was cut by 6 bases, the J end by 0 bases, with 7 bases between. The CDR3 is 13 amino acids.

This clonotype was counted ten times or more. This chain joins TRBV20-1 and TRBJ2-7; the match to TRBD1 covers 8 bases. This CDR3 comprises 15 residues. Germline CDR1 DFQATT, CDR2 SNEGSKA (reference sequence). V was clipped by 4 bases and J by 1 base; unmatched bases: 9. The CDR3 loop is CSANGFGQGSYEQYF. CDR3 bases: TGCAGTGCTAACGGATTCGGACAGGGTTCCTACGAGCAGTACTTC.

The V and J genes are TRBV11-3 and TRBJ2-4; 8 nucleotides align to TRBD1. The germline gives CDR1 SGHNT, CDR2 YENEEA. The CDR3 totals 14 residues. J gave up 3 bases and V 5 bases, and 3 bases lay outside the gene matches. The CDR3 DNA reads TGTGCCAGCAGCCACGGGACAGGCAAAAACATTCAGTACTTC. It is translated as CASSHGTGKNIQYF.

In its sample, this clonotype was seen many times. The chain joins TRBV20-1 to TRBJ1-1; D gene unclear. Trimming stripped 0 bases from V and 1 base from J, with 3 bases between. The CDR3 totals 12 residues. Per germline, CDR1 DFQATT and CDR2 SNEGSKA (reference sequence). In DNA, the CDR3 is TGCAGTGCTAGAGAGGGGAACACTGAAGCTTTCTTT. Protein: CSAREGNTEAFF.

This clonotype was counted ten times or more. The chain uses TRBV15 and TRBJ2-1; 7 bases map to TRBD2. Germline V lookup: CDR1 LNHNV, CDR2 YYDKDF (reference sequence). CDR3 length: 15 residues. Trimming at V came to 4 bases and at J to 0 bases, leaving 3 bases not matched to a gene. Here the CDR3 reads CATSTRTSSYNEQFF. Written as DNA, the CDR3 is TGTGCCACCAGCACCCGGACTAGCTCCTACAATGAGCAGTTCTTC.

This clonotype appeared many times. The chain employs TRBV10-3 and TRBJ2-3; 7 positions match TRBD1. Germline lookup yields CDR1 ENHRY and CDR2 SYGVKD. Unmatched junction bases numbered 9, after V lost 4 bases and J lost 2 bases. The CDR3 loop spans 16 amino acids. The CDR3: CAISVRGGANTDTQYF. The CDR3 DNA reads as TGTGCCATCAGTGTGAGAGGGGGCGCAAACACAGATACGCAGTATTTT.

This clonotype was counted many times. The rearrangement uses TRBV7-9 and TRBJ1-1; D is ambiguous. This CDR3 is built from 13 residues. Trimming took off 5 bases at V and 1 base at J, with 8 bases between the two ends. CDR1 is SEHNR, CDR2 FQNEAQ, per germline (reference sequence). The CDR3 region has the DNA TGTGCCAGCAGCAGTCAGGAGAACACTGAAGCTTTCTTT. Its protein is CASSSQENTEAFF.

This clonotype has a count of ten or more. The chain uses TRBV29-1 and TRBJ1-4; possibly TRBD1 for D (5 bases). Trimming removed 3 bases at V and 6 bases at J, with 11 bases between. The germline V gene encodes CDR1 SQVTM and CDR2 ANQGSEA. The CDR3 is made up of 13 amino acids. The CDR3 DNA reads as TGCAGCGTTGATGGGGGGACTGATGAAAAACTGTTTTTT. Translated: CSVDGGTDEKLFF.

The genes are TRBV7-2 and TRBJ2-3; 7 nucleotides align to TRBD1. CDR1 is SGHTA and CDR2 is FQGNSA in the germline V gene. V lost 8 bases and J lost 0; bases outside the gene matches: 8. The CDR3 has 15 residues. The CDR3 region has the DNA TGTGCCAGCGGATATAGGGGGCCGAGCACAGATACGCAGTATTTT. It is translated as CASGYRGPSTDTQYF.

In this sample, this clonotype turned up many times. The chain combines TRBV4-2 with TRBJ2-7; no firm D call. V lost 0 bases and J lost 5, with 2 bases in between. This CDR3 contains 11 residues. The V gene's germline CDR1 is LGHNA and CDR2 YNFKEQ. The DNA of the CDR3 is TGTGCCAGCAGCCAAGAAGACGAGCAGTACTTC. It yields the protein CASSQEDEQYF.

Notes on this clonotype: It may be a read error: a sequence one base away is much more abundant. The rearrangement joins TRBV5-1 to TRBJ2-7; D not certain. Germline V gene sequence: CDR1 SGHRS, CDR2 YFSETQ. CDR3 length: 17 amino acids. For the CDR3, the DNA is TGCGCCAGCATCTTGACCGATCTTTCTGCCCTCTCCTACGAGCAGTACTTC. It is translated as CASILTDLSALSYEQYF.

This clonotype was recorded at least ten times. The rearrangement joins TRBV20-1 to TRBJ1-5; D is possibly TRBD1 (6 bases). Germline CDR1 DFQATT, CDR2 SNEGSKA (reference sequence). The CDR3 loop spans 15 amino acids. V was pared by 6 bases and J by 3 bases, with 18 bases between. CDR3 DNA: TGCAGTGCCACTATCCCGGGACACCCCAATCAGCCCCAGCATTTT. Protein: CSATIPGHPNQPQHF.

In DNA form, the CDR3 reads TGCGCCAGCAGCTTGGGGGGGCCAGTGGACCAAGAGACCCAGTACTTC. It yields the protein CASSLGGPVDQETQYF. This chain uses TRBV5-1 with TRBJ2-5; possible D gene TRBD1, 6 bases. Germline CDR1 and CDR2: SGHRS and YFSETQ. The germline V and J ends were trimmed by 0 bases and 0 bases, with 12 bases remaining between them. There are 16 residues in the CDR3.

V is TRBV18 and J is TRBJ2-4, with D perhaps given as TRBD1 or TRBD2 (5 bases each). With 5 bases removed from V and 0 bases from J, the gap between germline ends came to 14 bases. Germline CDR1 reads KGHSH; CDR2 reads LQKENI. This CDR3 has 16 amino acids. The CDR3 DNA reads as TGTGCCAGCTCAGCTATCCGGGACGGAGCCAAAAACATTCAGTACTTC. Residues: CASSAIRDGAKNIQYF. Using reference TRBV18 and TRBJ2-4 for the parts outside the CDR3, the full variable domain is NAGVMQNPRHLVRRRGQEARLRCSPMKGHSHVYWYRQLPEEGLKFMVYLQKENIIDESGMPKERFSAEFPKEGPSILRIQQVVRGDSAAYFCASSAIRDGAKNIQYFGAGTRLSVL.

The J gene is TRBJ1-1, the V gene TRBV5-1; the D is unclear. Germline CDR1 reads SGHRS; CDR2 reads YFSETQ. The CDR3 totals 13 residues. Deletions cut 0 bases from V and 2 bases from J, with 5 bases between. DNA for the CDR3: TGCGCCAGCAGCTTGGGCAGCAACACTGAAGCTTTCTTT. Its translation is CASSLGSNTEAFF.

CDR3 DNA sequence: TGTGCCAGCAGCCCTAGCGGGGGGCCGAGAGATACGCAGTATTTT. As protein: CASSPSGGPRDTQYF. The chain has TRBV11-2 and TRBJ2-3, with 11 bases that match TRBD2. The CDR3 extends over 15 amino acids. Germline V lookup: CDR1 SGHAT, CDR2 FQNNGV. Germline trimming cut 5 bases from V and 5 bases from J; bases unmatched to any gene: 6.

This clonotype has ten or more counts. One end of the junction varies from germline; a read error may be responsible. The J gene is TRBJ2-7, the V gene TRBV7-2; 10 bases map to TRBD2. Per germline, CDR1 SGHTA and CDR2 FQGNSA. There are 14 residues in the CDR3. The CDR3 loop reads CASSLAGGSYEQYF. CDR3 in DNA: TGTGCCAGCAGTTTAGCGGGAGGCTCCTACGAGCAGTACTTC.

This clonotype has a handful of counts. The chain employs TRBV7-6 and TRBJ2-1, with a possible D match to TRBD2 (7 bases). The CDR3 consists of 17 residues. Trimming cost V 0 bases and J 7 bases, with 19 bases left between them. Germline values: CDR1 SGHVS, CDR2 FNYEAQ. DNA of the CDR3: TGTGCCAGCAGCTTAGCTCCTAGGGACTACCAGGGGAATGAGCAGTTCTTC. This gives the protein CASSLAPRDYQGNEQFF.

This chain connects TRBV29-1 to TRBJ2-1; 7 bases are shared with TRBD2. Germline values: CDR1 SQVTM, CDR2 ANQGSEA. Trimming cost V 7 bases and J 0 bases; bases outside gene matches: 15. The CDR3 sequence is 17 residues long. The CDR3 nucleotides read TGCAGCGGGGAAGGACTAGGAATAGTAAGCTCCTACAATGAGCAGTTCTTC. Translation gives CSGEGLGIVSSYNEQFF.

The chain carries TRBV6-6 and TRBJ1-2, with a tentative D call TRBD1 (5 bases). V was trimmed by 6 bases and J by 11 bases, leaving 16 bases between them. There are 12 residues in the CDR3. CDR1 is MNHNY and CDR2 is SVGAGI in the germline V gene (reference sequence). Here the CDR3 reads CASRRDVASYTF. The CDR3 DNA reads as TGTGCCAGCAGAAGGGACGTCGCCAGTTACACCTTC.

The chain combines TRBV5-6 with TRBJ2-7; 15 nucleotides line up with TRBD2. V lost 4 bases, J lost 2 bases, and 4 bases stayed unmatched. The CDR3 has 16 residues. Germline V lookup: CDR1 SGHDT, CDR2 YYEEEE. CDR3: CASSRTSGRAPYEQYF. CDR3 bases: TGTGCCAGCAGCAGGACTAGCGGGAGGGCCCCCTACGAGCAGTACTTC.

This clonotype was seen ten or more times. The chain is built from TRBV7-2 and TRBJ2-3; D is tentatively TRBD1 or TRBD2 (5 bases each). The CDR3 runs to 16 residues. The V end was cut by 0 bases, the J end by 2 bases, with 12 bases between. CDR1 is SGHTA and CDR2 is FQGNSA in the germline V gene. The CDR3, as DNA: TGTGCCAGCAGCTTAGCGGGACCTGACTACACAGATACGCAGTATTTT. Its protein is CASSLAGPDYTDTQYF.

The chain is built from TRBV5-1 and TRBJ2-2; 7 nucleotides match TRBD1. This CDR3 spans 15 amino acids. From germline, CDR1 is SGHRS and CDR2 YFSETQ. V dropped 4 bases and J dropped 4; count of bases not matched to a gene: 7. In DNA, the CDR3 is TGCGCCAGCAGCCAATCCACAGGGGTCACCGGGGAGCTGTTTTTT. Its translation is CASSQSTGVTGELFF.